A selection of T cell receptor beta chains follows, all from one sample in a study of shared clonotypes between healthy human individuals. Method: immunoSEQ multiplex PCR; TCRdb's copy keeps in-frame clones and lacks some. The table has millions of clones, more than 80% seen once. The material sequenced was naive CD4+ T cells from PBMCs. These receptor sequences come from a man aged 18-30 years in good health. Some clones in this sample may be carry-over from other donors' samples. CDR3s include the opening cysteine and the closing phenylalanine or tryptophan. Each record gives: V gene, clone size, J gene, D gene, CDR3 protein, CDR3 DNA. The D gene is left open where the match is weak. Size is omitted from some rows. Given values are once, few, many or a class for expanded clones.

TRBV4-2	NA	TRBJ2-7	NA	CASSHGISYEQYF	TGTGCCAGCAGCCACGGGATCTCCTACGAGCAGTACTTC
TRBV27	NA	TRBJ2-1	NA	CASRFLGGNEQFF	TGTGCCAGCAGATTTCTCGGTGGGAATGAGCAGTTCTTC
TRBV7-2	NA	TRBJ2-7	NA	CASSLQQAHYEQYF	TGTGCCAGCAGCTTACAACAGGCACACTACGAGCAGTACTTC
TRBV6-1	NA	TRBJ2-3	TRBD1	CASSEAERQGTDTQYF	TGTGCCAGCAGTGAAGCGGAAAGACAGGGGACAGATACGCAGTATTTT
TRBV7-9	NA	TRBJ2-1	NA	CASSPWGDNEQFF	TGTGCCAGCAGCCCGTGGGGGGACAATGAGCAGTTCTTC
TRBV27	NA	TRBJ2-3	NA	CASSTPEGGTQYF	TGTGCCAGCAGTACCCCAGAGGGCGGCACGCAGTATTTT
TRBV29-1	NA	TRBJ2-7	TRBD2	CSVGTSGSDYSYEQYF	TGCAGCGTGGGGACTAGCGGGAGCGATTACTCCTACGAGCAGTACTTC
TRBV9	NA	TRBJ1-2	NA	CASSADVGYGYTF	TGTGCCAGCAGCGCCGATGTTGGGTATGGCTACACCTTC
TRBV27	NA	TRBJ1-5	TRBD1	CASRTGGYGNQPQHF	TGTGCCAGCAGGACAGGGGGATACGGGAATCAGCCCCAGCATTTT
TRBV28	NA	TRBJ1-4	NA	CASSFIEGEKLFF	TGTGCCAGCAGTTTCATAGAAGGGGAAAAACTGTTTTTT
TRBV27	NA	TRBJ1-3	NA	CASSPNWGGAGNTIYF	TGTGCCAGCAGTCCCAACTGGGGGGGCGCCGGAAACACCATATATTTT
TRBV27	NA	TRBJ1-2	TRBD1	CASRTGVGYGYTF	TGTGCCAGCAGGACAGGGGTCGGCTATGGCTACACCTTC
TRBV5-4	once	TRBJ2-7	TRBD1	CASSLGQGGDEQYF	TGTGCCAGCAGCCTAGGACAGGGGGGGGACGAGCAGTACTTC
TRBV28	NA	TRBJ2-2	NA	CASTPGTGELFF	TGTGCCAGCACCCCAGGCACCGGGGAGCTGTTTTTT
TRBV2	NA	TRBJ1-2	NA	CASSLLAGYTF	TGTGCCAGCAGTCTACTAGCTGGCTACACCTTC
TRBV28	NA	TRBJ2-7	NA	CASSLGGSLYEQYF	TGTGCCAGCAGTTTAGGGGGAAGTCTCTACGAGCAGTACTTC
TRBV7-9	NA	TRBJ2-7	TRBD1	CASSPQGQGMEEQYF	TGTGCCAGCAGCCCTCAGGGACAGGGAATGGAGGAGCAGTACTTC
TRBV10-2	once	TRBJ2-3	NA	CASTVAGYTDTQYF	TGCGCCAGCACAGTGGCTGGCTACACAGATACGCAGTATTTT
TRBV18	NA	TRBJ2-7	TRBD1	CASSTQGAGTNYEQYF	TGTGCCAGCTCGACTCAGGGGGCCGGGACCAACTACGAGCAGTACTTC
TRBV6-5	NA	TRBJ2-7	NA	CASSYSLAAAYEQYF	TGTGCCAGCAGTTACTCTCTGGCAGCGGCCTACGAGCAGTACTTC
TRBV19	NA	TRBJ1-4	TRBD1	CASRTGQVNEKLFF	TGTGCCAGTAGGACCGGACAGGTTAATGAAAAACTGTTTTTT
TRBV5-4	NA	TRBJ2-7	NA	CASSLVGSYEQYF	TGTGCCAGCAGCTTGGTAGGGTCCTACGAGCAGTACTTC
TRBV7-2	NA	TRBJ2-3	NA	CASSRLADTQYF	TGTGCCAGCAGCAGACTAGCAGATACGCAGTATTTT
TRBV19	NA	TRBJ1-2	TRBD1	CASSLGQNYGYTF	TGTGCCAGTAGTCTGGGACAGAACTATGGCTACACCTTC
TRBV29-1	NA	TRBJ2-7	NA	CSVRQGLTYEQYF	TGCAGCGTTCGACAGGGACTAACCTACGAGCAGTACTTC
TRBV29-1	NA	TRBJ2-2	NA	CSVARTLNTGELFF	TGCAGCGTTGCCCGGACACTGAACACCGGGGAGCTGTTTTTT
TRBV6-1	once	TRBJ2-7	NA	CASSGAYEQYF	TGTGCCAGCAGTGGAGCCTACGAGCAGTACTTC
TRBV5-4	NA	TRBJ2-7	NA	CASSLEYRTSSSYEQYF	TGTGCCAGCAGCTTGGAGTATAGGACGTCAAGCTCCTACGAGCAGTACTTC